Below, one TCR beta chain is given with its context. The data are from a study of blood T cell repertoires in COVID-19. Turning to the study itself: Samples taken during acute and convalescent COVID-19 were collected in the United States, Italy and Spain. In each case, the material was cDNA or gDNA derived from T cells, B-cell-depleted T cells, or PBMCs.

In the original analysis: Reference gene primer amplification in the assay estimated nucleated cell counts. The protocol was immunoSEQ multiplex PCR, while the TCRdb copy is restricted to in-frame clones and leaves out a portion. For V, J and clone size, that table is used; D and trimming come from the DNA. The profile shows over 150,000 clones, around four fifths of them singletons. CDR1 and CDR2 from the germline V gene are SGHDT and YYEEEE. The CDR3 extends over 14 amino acids. Losses at the gene ends were 1 base for V and 4 bases for J; bases not matched to a gene: 4. The receptor was isolated from a man between 70 and 80 years old with acute or convalescent COVID-19. The sample consisted of peripheral blood. The V and J genes are TRBV5-6 and TRBJ1-2, with 7 bases that match TRBD1. This CDR3 reads CASSLMGQSYGYTF. In nucleotides, the CDR3 is TGTGCCAGCAGCTTGATGGGACAGTCCTATGGCTACACCTTC.